This passage covers 9 T cell receptor beta chains from one sample sequenced in a study of blood T cell repertoires in COVID-19. TCRdb's table, derived via immunoSEQ multiplex PCR, lists solely in-frame clones and lacks some. The data hold roughly 180,000 clones, with approximately 86% observed a single time. The sequenced sample was PBMCs or T cells enriched from blood (not recorded which). Receptors originate from a man in his 60s who had recovered from COVID-19.

The rearrangement links TRBV11-2 to TRBJ1-5; tentatively, D is TRBD1 (6 bases). Trimming removed 2 bases at V and 3 bases at J, with 8 bases between. Germline lookup yields CDR1 SGHAT and CDR2 FQNNGV. CDR3 length: 14 amino acids. The DNA for the CDR3 is TGTGCCAGCAGCTTAAACAGGGCCAATCAGCCCCAGCATTTT. This gives the protein CASSLNRANQPQHF.

The chain recombines TRBV7-9 with TRBJ1-2, with a tentative D call TRBD1 (5 bases). The CDR3 consists of 18 residues. Germline V gene sequence: CDR1 SEHNR, CDR2 FQNEAQ (reference sequence). Trimming removed 2 bases at V and 8 bases at J, with 27 bases between. CDR3 DNA: TGTGCCAGCAGCTTACCCGACCGGGCGGGACGGTGGGAGTTAGGCTACACCTTC. Encoded protein: CASSLPDRAGRWELGYTF.

The CDR3 nucleotides are TGTGCCAGCAGCCCCGACCTAGCGGCCTACGAGCAGTACTTC. This codes for CASSPDLAAYEQYF. The chain employs TRBV11-1 and TRBJ2-7, with 7 positions matching TRBD2. V was pared by 5 bases and J by 2 bases, with 6 bases of the junction left unmatched. Germline V CDR1 and CDR2: SGHAT, FQDESV (reference sequence). This CDR3 has 14 residues.

This clone was seen just once. The genes are TRBV18 and TRBJ2-3, with D hard to call. Germline lookup yields CDR1 KGHSH and CDR2 LQKENI. Trimming shortened V by 0 bases and J by 7 bases, and 8 bases separated the two germline ends. The CDR3 extends over 13 amino acids. CDR3 DNA sequence: TGTGCCAGCTCACCACCGACGCGGAATACGCAGTATTTT. This sequence encodes CASSPPTRNTQYF.

This chain connects TRBV19 to TRBJ1-2; TRBD1 aligns across 7 bases. The V segment lost 4 bases and the J segment 7 bases; nucleotides outside the gene matches: 3. This CDR3 comprises 12 residues. Germline lookup yields CDR1 LNHDA and CDR2 SQIVND (reference sequence). As DNA, the CDR3 is TGTGCCAGTAGTAAAGGGGGCAGTGGCTACACCTTC. Protein product: CASSKGGSGYTF.

The chain uses TRBV10-3 and TRBJ2-1; TRBD2 aligns across 11 bases. J lost 1 base, V lost 10 bases, and 3 bases had no gene match. Germline assignment: CDR1 ENHRY and CDR2 SYGVKD. The CDR3 spans 14 residues. As DNA, the CDR3 is TGTGCCACCTTAGCGGGAGGGTCCTACAATGAGCAGTTCTTC. Its translation: CATLAGGSYNEQFF.

This clone was seen many times. This chain connects TRBV19 to TRBJ1-6, with 7 bases that match TRBD1. J gave up 6 bases and V 7 bases, and 3 bases lay outside the gene matches. Germline V gene sequence: CDR1 LNHDA, CDR2 SQIVND (reference sequence). The CDR3 consists of 13 residues. CDR3 nucleotide sequence: TGTGCCAGTATGGACAGGACTAATTCACCCCTCCACTTT. It codes for CASMDRTNSPLHF.

The chain carries TRBV4-1 and TRBJ1-6; D gene uncertain. The CDR3 loop spans 14 amino acids. Looked up from germline, CDR1 is MGHRA and CDR2 is YSYEKL. The V end lost 1 base, the J end lost 6 bases, and 7 bases lay between the germline ends. The CDR3 spells CASSQVQSNSPLHF. CDR3 DNA sequence: TGCGCCAGCAGCCAAGTACAGTCTAATTCACCCCTCCACTTT.

The chain uses TRBV19 and TRBJ1-2; TRBD1 matches 9 bases. The J segment lost 4 bases and the V segment lost 8 bases, leaving 5 bases of the junction unmatched. The CDR3 has 13 amino acids. Germline-derived CDR1 and CDR2 are LNHDA and SQIVND (reference sequence). In DNA form, the CDR3 reads TGTGCCAGTGGGGACAGGGAAGGCTATGGCTACACCTTC. Encoded protein: CASGDREGYGYTF.